The present TCR beta chain was sequenced within a study of blood T cell repertoires in COVID-19. About the research overall: Spain, Italy and the United States supplied samples that represented acute and convalescent COVID-19. Sources were T cells, B-cell-depleted T cells, or PBMCs; the material itself was cDNA or gDNA.

Original handling: Amplification with reference gene primers provided the estimates of nucleated cell counts. Assay used: immunoSEQ multiplex PCR; TCRdb lists only in-frame clones, some missing. The D gene and trimming were derived from the DNA, and the V and J assignments and clone size from that table. The sample holds over 150,000 clones, approximately 90% seen once. This clone was counted a single time. The length of the CDR3 is 16 residues. Germline CDR1 and CDR2: SGHTA and FQGTGA. The V end was cut by 5 bases, the J end by 0 bases, with 15 bases between. This clonotype was obtained from a man aged 50 to 59 with acute or convalescent COVID-19. J is TRBJ2-3 and V is TRBV7-3, with D perhaps matching TRBD2 (5 bases). Sequenced input: peripheral blood. The DNA of the CDR3 is TGTGCCAGCAGCCCCCTGACTAACCCTAGCACAGATACGCAGTATTTT. As protein: CASSPLTNPSTDTQYF.